This T cell receptor beta chain was identified in a study of blood T cell repertoires in COVID-19. Trimming took 5 bases from V and 2 from J, leaving 5 bases between them. This CDR3 region has 12 residues. CDR1 is MNHEY and CDR2 is SMNVEV in the germline V gene (reference sequence). Using immunoSEQ multiplex PCR, the repertoire was profiled, and TCRdb retains in-frame clones only, with some absent. The table records 130,000 or so clones, roughly 85% of them present only once. Sequencing was performed on peripheral blood. The chain recombines TRBV27 with TRBJ2-3; D gene unclear. This receptor was obtained from a human donor in a cohort sampled during active COVID-19. CDR3 residues: CASSTYTDTQYF. The DNA for the CDR3 is TGTGCCAGCAGTACATACACAGATACGCAGTATTTT.